This TCR beta chain was observed in a study of blood T cell repertoires in COVID-19. Study as a whole: COVID-19 samples from acute and convalescent phases originated in the United States, Italy and Spain.

The method was immunoSEQ multiplex PCR; TCRdb's version includes in-frame clones alone and lacks a portion of them. The sample includes about 110,000 clones, approximately 70% of them seen just once. Material for sequencing was peripheral blood. The receptor was isolated from an older woman with acute or convalescent COVID-19.

The CDR3 DNA reads TGTGCCAGCTCACCGGGCAGGGACTATGGCTACACCTTC. Translated, it gives CASSPGRDYGYTF. The chain combines TRBV18 with TRBJ1-2; tentatively, D is TRBD1 (5 bases). V was cut by 3 bases and J by 3 bases, with 8 bases left in between. The CDR3 is 13 amino acids. CDR1 and CDR2 from the germline V gene are KGHSH and LQKENI.